The count of the clone carrying this TCR beta chain is one. The data belong to a study of cytomegalovirus exposure and HLA in healthy donors. Some clones are missing from TCRdb's copy, which holds only in-frame ones; the method was immunoSEQ multiplex PCR. The sample includes approximately 88,000 clones, approximately 96% of them seen just once. The CDR3 is 13 amino acids. The ends were cut back, 10 bases at V and 2 bases at J, with 15 bases in the middle. Germline V CDR1 and CDR2: SNHLY, FYNNEI. Sequenced sample: PBMCs. This sequence joins TRBV2 and TRBJ2-7; the D gene is possibly TRBD2 (6 bases). This receptor was taken from a woman aged 18 to 35 in good health and CMV-seronegative. In DNA, the CDR3 is TGTGCCATCCGACTAGTTTCGACCTACGAGCAGTACTTC. This codes for CAIRLVSTYEQYF.